This T cell receptor beta chain came from a study of control samples from healthy donors and cancer patients. V lost 7 bases and J 5 bases, leaving 22 bases between the germline ends. CDR1 is SQVTM, CDR2 ANQGSEA, per germline. The CDR3 is 15 residues long. The table came from immunoSEQ multiplex PCR; TCRdb's copy has only in-frame clones and leaves some out. The table shows around 50,000 clones, with 95% occurring only once. The TCR comes from a young man in good health. Sequencing input: blood. The chain links TRBV29-1 to TRBJ2-3; D could derive from TRBD1 or TRBD2 (6 bases each). CDR3 amino acids: CSALGERGVLDTQYF. The CDR3 bases are TGCAGCGCCCTGGGGGAGAGGGGGGTCCTAGATACGCAGTATTTT.